What follows are 14 T cell receptor beta chains derived from one specimen sequenced in a study of OX40 agonist ivuxolimab in advanced cancers. Profiled with immunoSEQ multiplex PCR; TCRdb holds only in-frame clones, not every one. The table includes roughly 82,000 clones, 89% detected once. Source: CD4+ or CD8+ T cells sorted from blood, taken in a trial of the OX40 agonist ivuxolimab. These receptors all stem from an adult with an advanced solid tumor such as melanoma, head and neck, liver or kidney cancer.

The J gene is TRBJ2-7, the V gene TRBV5-4; 7 bases agree with TRBD1. The CDR3 extends over 15 amino acids. Germline CDR1 and CDR2: SGHNT and YYREEE (reference sequence). The V segment lost 0 bases and the J segment 2 bases; nucleotides outside the gene matches: 5. CDR3 loop: CASSLETGPPYEQYF. The CDR3, as DNA: TGTGCCAGCAGCTTGGAGACAGGGCCACCCTACGAGCAGTACTTC.

This clone came up a few times. CDR3 nucleotides: TGTGCCAGCTCACCTCAAGGGGGATTTGGTCAGCCCCAGCATTTT. This codes for CASSPQGGFGQPQHF. This chain joins TRBV18 and TRBJ1-5, with D perhaps matching TRBD1 (6 bases). Trimming took 3 bases from V and 6 from J, leaving 15 bases between them. Germline V gene sequence: CDR1 KGHSH, CDR2 LQKENI. The CDR3 is made up of 15 amino acids.

The J gene is TRBJ2-4, the V gene TRBV6-1; D uncertain. The CDR3 sequence is 13 residues long. The germline V and J ends were trimmed by 7 bases and 6 bases, with 13 bases remaining between them. Germline loops: CDR1 MNHNS, CDR2 SASEGT. In nucleotides, the CDR3 is TGTGCCAGCACATTCCGGAAGGGAAACATTCAGTACTTC. Protein product: CASTFRKGNIQYF.

This chain links TRBV29-1 with TRBJ2-6, with D perhaps TRBD1 (5 bases). Trimming cost V 1 base and J 1 base, with 8 bases left between them. The length of the CDR3 is 15 residues. Germline V CDR1 and CDR2: SQVTM, ANQGSEA. CDR3 coding DNA: TGCAGCGTTGAAGGGGGCTATTCTGGGGCCAACGTCCTGACTTTC. This encodes CSVEGGYSGANVLTF.

The chain carries TRBV5-6 and TRBJ1-2; no definite D call. Looked up from germline, CDR1 is SGHDT and CDR2 is YYEEEE. V lost 0 bases, J lost 2 bases, and 5 bases lay in between. The CDR3 sequence is 13 residues long. For the CDR3, the DNA is TGTGCCAGCAGCTTGGTAGAGAACTATGGCTACACCTTC. It encodes CASSLVENYGYTF.

The chain links TRBV27 to TRBJ1-5, with 8 positions matching TRBD1. Per the germline V gene, CDR1 is MNHEY and CDR2 is SMNVEV (reference sequence). The CDR3 loop spans 14 amino acids. The V segment lost 2 bases and the J segment 7 bases; nucleotides outside the gene matches: 4. CDR3 amino acids: CASSLQGARQPQHF. The CDR3 DNA is TGTGCCAGCAGTTTACAGGGGGCTCGGCAGCCCCAGCATTTT.

The CDR3 nucleotides read TGTGCCAGCAGTGCCCTCGACAGCAACACTGAAGCTTTCTTT. Translating gives CASSALDSNTEAFF. The chain uses TRBV6-6 and TRBJ1-1, with D perhaps matching TRBD1 (5 bases). Per germline, CDR1 MNHNY and CDR2 SVGAGI (reference sequence). The CDR3 is made up of 14 amino acids. V shed 5 bases and J shed 2 bases, with 12 bases lying between them.

The chain couples TRBV5-4 to TRBJ1-6; D is possibly TRBD1 (6 bases). Germline-derived CDR1 and CDR2 are SGHNT and YYREEE (reference sequence). This CDR3 contains 16 residues. V lost 6 bases to trimming and J lost 9 bases, with 22 bases between them. CDR3 nucleotides: TGTGCCAGCACCCCCGATGGGGGCGAGGGAGGTTCACCCCTCCACTTT. Amino acids: CASTPDGGEGGSPLHF.

The V gene is TRBV29-1, the J gene TRBJ2-7, with D hard to call. Germline V gene data show CDR1 as SQVTM and CDR2 as ANQGSEA. This CDR3 has 13 amino acids. Trimming stripped 3 bases from V and 5 bases from J, with 14 bases between. In DNA, the CDR3 is TGCAGCGTTGATAGGCTGCAAACGGACGAGCAGTACTTC. Translation: CSVDRLQTDEQYF.

The J gene is TRBJ2-7, the V gene TRBV7-9; 11 positions match TRBD2. The V gene end was trimmed by 5 bases and the J gene end by 7 bases; junction bases not matched to a gene: 7. The CDR3 totals 14 residues. Germline CDR1 SEHNR, CDR2 FQNEAQ (reference sequence). CDR3 DNA sequence: TGTGCCAGCAGCCGTAGCGGGGGGGGAGGTGAGCAGTACTTC. This sequence encodes CASSRSGGGGEQYF.

This clone was detected a few times. V gene TRBV6-1 combines with J gene TRBJ2-7; D may be TRBD1 (6 bases). This CDR3 has 15 residues. Germline V lookup: CDR1 MNHNS, CDR2 SASEGT. V dropped 6 bases and J dropped 1 base, with 16 bases sitting between them. The CDR3 bases are TGTGCCAGCAGCTCTTGGGACACCATTTCCTACGAGCAGTACTTC. Encoded protein: CASSSWDTISYEQYF.

The V and J genes are TRBV11-2 and TRBJ2-2; 10 bases are shared with TRBD1. The junction had 8 bases not matched to a gene; V was cut back by 5 bases and J by 8 bases. CDR1 and CDR2 from the germline V gene are SGHAT and FQNNGV. This CDR3 contains 15 residues. CDR3 nucleotides: TGTGCCAGCAGCGTACTTAGACAGGGGGCTGGGGAGCTGTTTTTT. Encoded protein: CASSVLRQGAGELFF. Based on the CDR3 plus reference TRBV11-2 and TRBJ2-2, the full variable domain is EAGVAQSPRYKIIEKRQSVAFWCNPISGHATLYWYQQILGQGPKLLIQFQNNGVVDDSQLPKDRFSAERLKGVDSTLKIQPAKLEDSAVYLCASSVLRQGAGELFFGEGSRLTVL.

V is TRBV10-3 and J is TRBJ1-5; D not certain. This CDR3 is 14 amino acids long. The germline V gene has CDR1 ENHRY and CDR2 SYGVKD. V shed 1 base and J shed 4 bases, with 8 bases lying between them. The CDR3 DNA sequence: TGTGCCATCAGTGAGTTCCTGGAGAATCAGCCCCAGCATTTT. Amino acid sequence: CAISEFLENQPQHF.

The chain has TRBV5-1 and TRBJ2-1, with 9 bases that match TRBD1. V lost 2 bases, J lost 6 bases, and 6 bases stayed unmatched. Germline CDR1 SGHRS, CDR2 YFSETQ. The CDR3 is made up of 15 amino acids. CDR3 sequence (DNA): TGCGCCAGCAGCTTCGGGACAGGGTCCGTCAATGAGCAGTTCTTC. It codes for CASSFGTGSVNEQFF.